Shown below are 32 T cell receptor beta chains from a single sample sequenced in a study of blood T cell repertoires in COVID-19 (dated by TCRdb to 2018 to 2020). The protocol used for the library was the immunoSEQ multiplex PCR assay. Imported from immuneACCESS, the table was reduced by TCRdb to in-frame sequences with V and J called. These copies leave out some clones; in studies compared against another copy, an unresolved V gene accounts for under half, and the cause of the remainder is not known. Within this sample are around 200,000 clones, with roughly 85% of them counted one time only. The ten most abundant clones make up almost 5% of the sample. Sequenced: peripheral blood. The receptor source for this set is a woman over 75 with acute or convalescent COVID-19.

The V and J genes are TRBV5-1 and TRBJ2-2, with a tentative D call TRBD1 (5 bases). CDR3 length equals 13 residues. Germline V CDR1 and CDR2: SGHRS, YFSETQ. V gave up 4 bases and J gave up 5 bases, with 9 bases separating them. CDR3 bases: TGCGCCAGCAGCGGCAGGGAAACCGGGGAGCTGTTTTTT. This codes for CASSGRETGELFF.

This chain links TRBV4-3 with TRBJ2-2, with D possibly matching TRBD2 (5 bases). Trimming pared 0 bases from V and 4 bases from J, leaving 12 bases between. Germline CDR1 LGHNA, CDR2 YSLEER. The CDR3 consists of 16 residues. The CDR3 protein is CASSQDPTGSTGELFF. The CDR3 coding sequence is TGCGCCAGCAGCCAAGACCCAACGGGAAGCACCGGGGAGCTGTTTTTT.

The rearrangement joins TRBV2 to TRBJ1-5, with D possibly TRBD1 on 5 matching bases. Germline assignment: CDR1 SNHLY and CDR2 FYNNEI. Trimming cost V 7 bases and J 0 bases, with 10 bases left between them. The length of the CDR3 is 14 residues. CDR3 region: CASTGIYSNQPQHF. The CDR3 DNA sequence: TGTGCCAGCACAGGGATTTATAGCAATCAGCCCCAGCATTTT.

CDR3 residues: CASRSGTTNTGELFF. The CDR3 DNA reads as TGTGCCAGCCGCTCGGGGACTACGAACACCGGGGAGCTGTTTTTT. V gene TRBV6-5 combines with J gene TRBJ2-2; 7 nucleotides match TRBD2. This CDR3 has 15 amino acids. V was clipped by 8 bases and J by 0 bases; unmatched bases: 6. Germline CDR1 and CDR2: MNHEY and SVGAGI.

The gene calls are TRBV28 and TRBJ1-2; 11 nucleotides agree with TRBD1. In germline, CDR1 is MDHEN, CDR2 SYDVKM. V lost 6 bases, J lost 6 bases, and 3 bases stayed unmatched. CDR3 size: 13 residues. The CDR3 bases are TGTGCCAGCAGCGGACAGGGGGCGGATGGCTACACCTTC. This codes for CASSGQGADGYTF.

The chain couples TRBV29-1 to TRBJ2-3, with 7 bases fitting TRBD1. V trimming: 4 bases; J trimming: 2 bases; junction bases outside the gene matches: 6. CDR3 length: 14 residues. Germline CDR1 is SQVTM and CDR2 is ANQGSEA. For the CDR3, the DNA is TGCAGCGTTGGCACAGGGGATACCACAGATACGCAGTATTTT. Amino acid sequence: CSVGTGDTTDTQYF.

This chain links TRBV7-2 with TRBJ1-1, with a weak D call TRBD1 (5 bases). The CDR3 runs to 12 residues. Germline CDR1 reads SGHTA; CDR2 reads FQGNSA. The V end lost 5 bases, the J end lost 6 bases, and 10 bases lay between the germline ends. In DNA form, the CDR3 reads TGTGCCAGCAGCCTTATAGGGGCTGAAGCTTTCTTT. It is translated as CASSLIGAEAFF.

V gene TRBV4-3 combines with J gene TRBJ1-2; D might be TRBD1 (5 bases). There are 14 residues in the CDR3. Trimming removed 3 bases from V and 4 bases from J, with 12 bases in between. Germline V CDR1 and CDR2: LGHNA, YSLEER. CDR3 in amino acids: CASSQGRALYGYTF. In DNA form, the CDR3 reads TGCGCCAGCAGCCAGGGCAGGGCGCTCTATGGCTACACCTTC.

The rearrangement links TRBV5-1 to TRBJ2-5; tentative D call: TRBD1 (6 bases). The CDR3 sequence is 17 residues long. Germline V gene data show CDR1 as SGHRS and CDR2 as YFSETQ. V shed 0 bases and J shed 7 bases, with 22 bases lying between them. The CDR3, as DNA: TGCGCCAGCAGCTTGGAGCAGGGGTTCAGGAGCACAGGGACCCAGTACTTC. It codes for CASSLEQGFRSTGTQYF.

This clone has only one observation. The chain links TRBV5-1 to TRBJ1-2; TRBD1 might be the D (5 bases). Trimming removed 4 bases at V and 4 bases at J, with 20 bases between. The CDR3 is 16 residues long. From germline, CDR1 is SGHRS and CDR2 YFSETQ. Here the CDR3 reads CASSLGRQRILYGYTF. The CDR3 DNA reads as TGCGCCAGCAGCCTAGGTCGACAGAGAATACTCTATGGCTACACCTTC.

This clone was detected a few times. V is TRBV3-1 (or the pseudogene TRBV3-2) and J is TRBJ2-1; no clear D gene. V lost 4 bases, J lost 0 bases, and 10 bases lay in between. Germline V lookup: CDR1 LGHDT, CDR2 YNNKEL (reference sequence). The CDR3 length is 15 residues. The CDR3 DNA sequence: TGTGCCAGCAGCCGAGTCTTGCCCTCCTACAATGAGCAGTTCTTC. Protein product: CASSRVLPSYNEQFF.

V is TRBV29-1 and J is TRBJ2-1; 11 nucleotides agree with TRBD2. This CDR3 is built from 15 residues. The V gene's germline CDR1 is SQVTM and CDR2 ANQGSEA. V lost 0 bases to trimming and J lost 7 bases; unmatched junction nucleotides: 5. CDR3 sequence (DNA): TGCAGCGTTGAAGATAGCGGGAGGGCATCGAATGAGCAGTTCTTC. Its protein product is CSVEDSGRASNEQFF.

The CDR3: CARSLNPLKRGLNDSPLHF. The CDR3 DNA follows: TGTGCCAGAAGCTTGAACCCTCTAAAGAGGGGGCTTAATGATTCACCCCTCCACTTT. V gene TRBV5-3 combines with J gene TRBJ1-6; 7 nucleotides line up with TRBD1. TRBV5-3 has ORF status, its function being uncertain. Trimming at V came to 1 base and at J to 8 bases, leaving 18 bases not matched to a gene. The CDR3 is made up of 19 amino acids.

The V gene is TRBV5-1, the J gene TRBJ2-1, with D tentatively TRBD1 (6 bases). V was shortened by 4 bases and J by 5 bases, with 10 bases between the two germline ends. The CDR3 has 13 residues. CDR1 and CDR2 from the germline V gene are SGHRS and YFSETQ. The CDR3 nucleotides are TGCGCCAGCAGCGTCGGACAGAACAATGAGCAGTTCTTC. Amino acids: CASSVGQNNEQFF.

This clone was counted between two and nine times. This rearrangement joins TRBV7-2 to TRBJ1-5, with 8 bases matching TRBD1. This CDR3 has 14 amino acids. Germline assignment: CDR1 SGHTA and CDR2 FQGNSA. The J segment lost 7 bases and the V segment lost 2 bases, leaving 4 bases of the junction unmatched. The CDR3 DNA is TGTGCCAGCAGCTTACAGACAGGGGTCCAGCCCCAGCATTTT. Translated: CASSLQTGVQPQHF.

This clone was picked up one time. V usage is TRBV19 and J usage is TRBJ1-6; a possible D gene is TRBD1 (6 bases). The V and J ends lost 3 bases and 8 bases respectively, with 14 bases between them. The CDR3 is made up of 15 amino acids. Germline assignment: CDR1 LNHDA and CDR2 SQIVND (reference sequence). The CDR3 here is CASSILRQGYSPLHF. The DNA for the CDR3 is TGTGCCAGTAGTATCTTACGGCAGGGGTATTCACCCCTCCACTTT.

The chain uses TRBV7-8 and TRBJ2-7; possibly TRBD1 for D (7 bases). The CDR3 totals 16 residues. Germline V lookup: CDR1 SGHVS, CDR2 FQNEAQ. V dropped 5 bases and J dropped 0 bases, with 17 bases sitting between them. CDR3 sequence (DNA): TGTGCCAGCAGCGTTGGAGGGGGCAGAGCCTCCTACGAGCAGTACTTC. Translating gives CASSVGGGRASYEQYF.

This clone is a singleton in its sample. This rearrangement joins TRBV9 to TRBJ1-6; the D gene is possibly TRBD1 (6 bases). Trimming left V 2 bases short and J 9 bases short, with 15 bases between. From germline, CDR1 is SGDLS and CDR2 YYNGEE. This CDR3 contains 15 residues. CDR3 loop: CASSVQGRVASPLHF. Here the CDR3 DNA reads TGTGCCAGCAGCGTCCAGGGGCGAGTGGCTTCACCCCTCCACTTT.

The rearrangement joins TRBV9 to TRBJ1-6; D gene uncertain. Trimming removed 4 bases from V and 8 bases from J, with 10 bases in between. Looked up from germline, CDR1 is SGDLS and CDR2 is YYNGEE. The CDR3 loop spans 13 amino acids. The CDR3 is CASSPGLDSPLHF. The CDR3 nucleotides are TGTGCCAGCAGCCCGGGGTTAGATTCACCCCTCCACTTT.

The chain employs TRBV6-5 and TRBJ2-1; possible D gene TRBD1, 6 bases. The CDR3 is made up of 14 amino acids. V lost 0 bases to trimming and J lost 8 bases, with 11 bases between them. CDR1 and CDR2 from the germline V gene are MNHEY and SVGAGI. For the CDR3, the DNA is TGTGCCAGCAGTTACTCAGACAGGTCAGATGAGCAGTTCTTC. Amino acids: CASSYSDRSDEQFF.

The CDR3 coding sequence is TGTGCCAGCTGGGAGAACAGGGCTTCACCCCTCCACTTT. This codes for CASWENRASPLHF. This chain joins TRBV6-5 and TRBJ1-6, with a tentative D call TRBD1 (6 bases). This CDR3 region has 13 residues. The germline V gene encodes CDR1 MNHEY and CDR2 SVGAGI. Trimming left V 8 bases short and J 9 bases short, with 14 bases between.

The rearrangement joins TRBV28 to TRBJ1-1; 7 bases map to TRBD1. Germline assignment: CDR1 MDHEN and CDR2 SYDVKM. Trimming at V came to 7 bases and at J to 6 bases, leaving 8 bases not matched to a gene. The CDR3 has 13 residues. The chain's CDR3 is CASTLQGKAEAFF. The CDR3 DNA follows: TGTGCCAGCACTCTACAGGGGAAGGCTGAAGCTTTCTTT. The complete variable domain, with remaining parts taken from reference TRBV28 and TRBJ1-1, reads DVKVTQSSRYLVKRTGEKVFLECVQDMDHENMFWYRQDPGLGLRLIYFSYDVKMKEKGDIPEGYSVSREKKERFSLILESASTNQTSMYLCASTLQGKAEAFFGQGTRLTVV.

The genes are TRBV7-2 and TRBJ2-7; 9 bases line up with TRBD2. Germline lookup yields CDR1 SGHTA and CDR2 FQGNSA. This CDR3 is built from 16 residues. V was pared by 2 bases and J by 3 bases, with 8 bases of the junction left unmatched. CDR3 sequence: CASSLKTSGYLYEQYF. The CDR3 DNA reads TGTGCCAGCAGCTTAAAGACTAGCGGATATCTCTACGAGCAGTACTTC.

V is TRBV7-8 and J is TRBJ2-7, with D tentatively TRBD2 (6 bases). From germline, CDR1 is SGHVS and CDR2 FQNEAQ. V was clipped by 3 bases and J by 3 bases, with 15 bases between them. The CDR3 sequence is 15 residues long. The chain's CDR3 is CASSFGTAGYYEQYF. The CDR3 bases are TGTGCCAGCAGCTTCGGGACGGCGGGATACTACGAGCAGTACTTC.

This chain links TRBV3-1 (or the pseudogene TRBV3-2) with TRBJ2-3; a weak D match, TRBD2 (6 bases). Germline V CDR1 and CDR2: LGHDT, YNNKEL (reference sequence). V lost 8 bases, J lost 0 bases, and 27 bases lay in between. The length of the CDR3 is 19 residues. The CDR3 DNA sequence: TGTGCCAGCCGACCGAACTTAGGTGCGGGAAGGATTAGCACAGATACGCAGTATTTT. Translating gives CASRPNLGAGRISTDTQYF.

The chain carries TRBV3-1 (or the pseudogene TRBV3-2) and TRBJ2-3, with D unclear. V gave up 2 bases and J gave up 2 bases, with 8 bases separating them. This CDR3 comprises 14 residues. Looked up from germline, CDR1 is LGHDT and CDR2 is YNNKEL (reference sequence). This chain's CDR3 is CASSQRLYTDTQYF. The CDR3 nucleotides are TGTGCCAGCAGCCAACGCCTATACACAGATACGCAGTATTTT.

This chain uses TRBV5-4 with TRBJ2-1; D might be TRBD2 (6 bases). The length of the CDR3 is 16 residues. The V and J ends lost 2 bases and 4 bases respectively, with 16 bases between them. The germline gives CDR1 SGHNT, CDR2 YYREEE (reference sequence). The CDR3 is CASSLPRAGIYNEQFF. The CDR3 coding sequence is TGTGCCAGCAGCTTACCTCGGGCGGGGATATACAATGAGCAGTTCTTC.

V gene TRBV18 combines with J gene TRBJ1-6, with 10 positions matching TRBD1. The germline V gene has CDR1 KGHSH and CDR2 LQKENI. The V and J ends lost 5 bases and 10 bases, in that order; junction bases with no gene match: 5. The CDR3 contains 14 residues. DNA for the CDR3: TGTGCCAGCTCAACCGGGACAGGGGTGTCACCCCTCCACTTT. Protein product: CASSTGTGVSPLHF.

V is TRBV27 and J is TRBJ1-1; D gene uncertain. Trimming took off 0 bases at V and 1 base at J, with 6 bases between the two ends. CDR1 and CDR2 from the germline V gene are MNHEY and SMNVEV (reference sequence). The CDR3 contains 14 residues. The CDR3 DNA is TGTGCCAGCAGTTTATCGTCCGGGAACACTGAAGCTTTCTTT. Protein sequence: CASSLSSGNTEAFF.

The chain employs TRBV25-1 and TRBJ2-1; 8 positions match TRBD1. Germline V gene lookup returns CDR1 MGHDK and CDR2 SYGVNS. V lost 2 bases, J lost 5 bases, and 5 bases stayed unmatched. The CDR3 covers 15 residues. CDR3 protein: CASSEVGTGHNEQFF. The CDR3 nucleotides read TGTGCCAGCAGTGAAGTGGGGACAGGACACAATGAGCAGTTCTTC.

The CDR3 reads CATQGYNEQFF. Written as DNA, the CDR3 is TGTGCCACCCAGGGTTACAATGAGCAGTTCTTC. The chain employs TRBV6-5 and TRBJ2-1; D possibly corresponds to TRBD1 (5 bases). The V and J ends lost 10 bases and 4 bases respectively, with 8 bases between them. Germline CDR1 reads MNHEY; CDR2 reads SVGAGI. CDR3 size: 11 residues.

The chain is built from TRBV5-6 and TRBJ1-2, with a tentative D call TRBD1 (5 bases). This CDR3 region has 15 residues. V lost 1 base to trimming and J lost 3 bases, with 13 bases between them. Germline V gene sequence: CDR1 SGHDT, CDR2 YYEEEE. The CDR3 reads CASSLSQGLHYGYTF. In DNA, the CDR3 is TGTGCCAGCAGCTTGTCCCAGGGCCTCCACTATGGCTACACCTTC.